This is a list of T cell receptor beta chains from one sample in a study of T-cell memory formation after mild COVID-19. TCRdb reprocessed the 5' RACE reads with MiXCR, giving one entry per CDR3 protein. Among around 530,000 distinct CDR3 sequences listed, less than 25% were seen once. Sequencing used PBMCs or a T cell subset sorted from them (not recorded which). These receptors came from an adult woman who had mild COVID-19 (a few samples of this study predate the infection). Cell type and time point are not known. The CDR3 runs from the conserved cysteine through the conserved F or W. A D gene is named only where the DNA matches it firmly. Only part of the rows carry a size: once, few, many, or a class if the clone is expanded.

j_call d_call clone_size v_call cdr3_nt cdr3_aa
TRBJ1-4 TRBD1 many TRBV5-1 TGCGCCAGCAGCTTGTCGGGACAGGGAAATGAAAAACTGTTTTTT CASSLSGQGNEKLFF
TRBJ1-1 - few TRBV5-1 TGCGCCAGCAGCTTGAACCCTGCGAACACTGAAGCTTTCTTT CASSLNPANTEAFF
TRBJ2-1 TRBD2 - TRBV7-7 TGTGCCAGCACGCTTGCAGCGGGGGGGCAGGGTGAGCAGTTCTTC CASTLAAGGQGEQFF
TRBJ2-7 - - TRBV5-1 TGCGCCAGCAGCTTGGACCCTTTAGCCGACGAGCAGTACTTC CASSLDPLADEQYF
TRBJ2-1 - - TRBV7-8 TGTGCCAGCAGCTTATGGGTTTCAGGGACTTACAATGAGCAGTTCTTC CASSLWVSGTYNEQFF
TRBJ1-1 - - TRBV12-3/TRBV12-4 TGTGCCAGCACTCTACCCCCTTTGACTGAAGCTTTCTTT CASTLPPLTEAFF
TRBJ2-3 TRBD2 - TRBV19 TGTGCCAGTAAGGACTCAGCGGGGGTGGATACGCAGTATTTT CASKDSAGVDTQYF
TRBJ2-1 - - TRBV6-1 TGTGCCAGCACCCCTTGGGGGGCGGCTGAACGTCGTTACAATGAGCAGTTCTTC CASTPWGAAERRYNEQFF
TRBJ2-3 - - TRBV7-3 TGTGCCAGCAGCTTATCTTCCAGCCCCACAGATACGCAGTATTTT CASSLSSSPTDTQYF
TRBJ2-5 - - TRBV7-9 TGTGCCAGCACCTCAACTGGGGAAGAGACCCAGTACTTC CASTSTGEETQYF
TRBJ1-5 - - TRBV2 TGTGCCAGCAGTGAGGAAGGGTATCAGCCCCAGCATTTT CASSEEGYQPQHF
TRBJ2-2 TRBD1 - TRBV27 TGTGCCAGCAGCTCTGGACAGGGGATTACCGGGGAGCTGTTTTTT CASSSGQGITGELFF
TRBJ2-1 TRBD2 few TRBV9 TGTGCCAGCAGTGATTCCGGGACTAGCGTAAATGAGCAGTTCTTC CASSDSGTSVNEQFF
TRBJ2-7 - few TRBV5-4 TGTGCCAGCAGCTTATCAGGGTTGCTGCCTGACTACGAGCAGTACTTC CASSLSGLLPDYEQYF
TRBJ1-1 - few TRBV12-3/TRBV12-4 TGTGCCAGCAGCTGGAGGGTAACGAACACTGAAGCTTTCTTT CASSWRVTNTEAFF
TRBJ2-3 TRBD2 few TRBV7-7 TGTGCTAGCAGCTTATCTAGCGGGAGTCCCGATACGCAGTATTTT CASSLSSGSPDTQYF
TRBJ1-1 - few TRBV3-1 TGTGCCAGCGGCATGGGGACGGTGAACACTGAAGCTTTCTTT CASGMGTVNTEAFF
TRBJ2-4 - - TRBV7-2 TGTGCCAGCAGCCTTGGGGGGCTAGACTACTTC CASSLGGLDYF
TRBJ2-1 - - TRBV20-1 TGCAGTGCTAGAGGGGGGTTCAATGAGCAGTTCTTC CSARGGFNEQFF